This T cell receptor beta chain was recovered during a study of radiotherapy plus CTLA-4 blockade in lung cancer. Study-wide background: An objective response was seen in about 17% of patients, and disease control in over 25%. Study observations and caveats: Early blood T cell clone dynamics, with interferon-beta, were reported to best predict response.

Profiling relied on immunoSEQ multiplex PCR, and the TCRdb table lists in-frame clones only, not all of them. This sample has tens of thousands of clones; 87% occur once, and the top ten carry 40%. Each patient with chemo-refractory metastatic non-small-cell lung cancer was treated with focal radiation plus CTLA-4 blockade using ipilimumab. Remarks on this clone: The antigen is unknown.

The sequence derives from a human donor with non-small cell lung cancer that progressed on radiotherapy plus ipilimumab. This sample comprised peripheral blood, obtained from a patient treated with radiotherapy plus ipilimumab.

The CDR3 DNA is TGTGCCAGCAGCTTAGCCCCCCCGGGCCACTATGGCTACACCTTC. It encodes CASSLAPPGHYGYTF. The V call is TRBV11-2, the J call TRBJ1-2; D call uncertain. V was shortened by 1 base and J by 3 bases, with 12 bases between the two germline ends. Germline V gene lookup returns CDR1 SGHAT and CDR2 FQNNGV. The CDR3 is 15 amino acids.